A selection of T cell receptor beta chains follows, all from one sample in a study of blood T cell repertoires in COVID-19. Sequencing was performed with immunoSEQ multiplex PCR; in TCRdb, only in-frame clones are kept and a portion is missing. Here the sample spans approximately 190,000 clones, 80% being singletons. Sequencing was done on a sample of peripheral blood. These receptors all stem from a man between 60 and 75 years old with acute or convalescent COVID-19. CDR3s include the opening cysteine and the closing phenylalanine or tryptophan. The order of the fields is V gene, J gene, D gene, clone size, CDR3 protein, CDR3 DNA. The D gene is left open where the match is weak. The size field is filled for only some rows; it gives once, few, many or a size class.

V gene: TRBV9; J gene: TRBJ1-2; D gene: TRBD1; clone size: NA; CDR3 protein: CASSVGGGDSAGYTF; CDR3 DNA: TGTGCCAGCAGCGTAGGAGGGGGCGATTCGGCTGGCTACACCTTC
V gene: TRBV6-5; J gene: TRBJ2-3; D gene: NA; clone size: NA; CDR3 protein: CASSLGAIDTDTQYF; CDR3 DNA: TGTGCCAGCAGCTTAGGGGCCATAGACACAGATACGCAGTATTTT
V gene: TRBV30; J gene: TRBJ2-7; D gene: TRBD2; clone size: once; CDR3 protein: CAWSLAGVSYEQYF; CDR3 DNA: TGTGCCTGGAGCCTAGCGGGAGTCTCCTACGAGCAGTACTTC
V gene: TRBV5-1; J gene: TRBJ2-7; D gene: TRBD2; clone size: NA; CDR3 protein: CASRIGGASGGYEQYF; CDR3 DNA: TGCGCCAGCAGGATTGGCGGGGCTAGCGGGGGTTACGAGCAGTACTTC
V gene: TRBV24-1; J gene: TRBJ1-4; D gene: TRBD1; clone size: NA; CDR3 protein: CATSDSQGAGEKLFF; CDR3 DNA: TGTGCCACCAGTGATTCACAGGGGGCGGGCGAAAAACTGTTTTTT
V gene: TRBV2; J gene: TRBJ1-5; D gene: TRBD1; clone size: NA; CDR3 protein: CASSGDGQGANQPQHF; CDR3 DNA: TGTGCCAGCAGTGGGGATGGGCAGGGGGCCAATCAGCCCCAGCATTTT
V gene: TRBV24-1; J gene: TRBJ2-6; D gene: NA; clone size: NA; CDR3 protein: CATRAGAAPTGVLTF; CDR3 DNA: TGTGCCACCAGGGCGGGGGCCGCTCCTACCGGCGTCCTGACTTTC
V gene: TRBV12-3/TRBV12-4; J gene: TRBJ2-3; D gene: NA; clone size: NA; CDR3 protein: CASNTDYTDTQYF; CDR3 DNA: TGTGCCAGCAATACAGACTACACAGATACGCAGTATTTT
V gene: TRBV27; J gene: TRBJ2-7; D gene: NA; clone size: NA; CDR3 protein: CASSLSGYEQYF; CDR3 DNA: TGTGCCAGCAGTTTATCCGGCTACGAGCAGTACTTC
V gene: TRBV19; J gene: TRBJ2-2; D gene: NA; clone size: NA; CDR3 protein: CASRWGPGELFF; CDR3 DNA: TGTGCCAGTAGGTGGGGGCCCGGGGAGCTGTTTTTT
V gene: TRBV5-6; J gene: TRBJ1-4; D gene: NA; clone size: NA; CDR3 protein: CASSQTGTIQRLTNEKLFF; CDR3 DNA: TGTGCCAGCAGCCAGACCGGGACAATACAACGCCTGACTAATGAAAAACTGTTTTTT
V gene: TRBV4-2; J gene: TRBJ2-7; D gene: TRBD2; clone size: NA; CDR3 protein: CASSQESSGGAGEQYF; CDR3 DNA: TGTGCCAGCAGCCAGGAATCAAGCGGGGGGGCCGGGGAGCAGTACTTC
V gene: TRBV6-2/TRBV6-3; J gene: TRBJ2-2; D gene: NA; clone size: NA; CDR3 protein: CASSPAGTGTGELFF; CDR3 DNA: TGTGCCAGCAGCCCCGCGGGTACGGGGACCGGGGAGCTGTTTTTT
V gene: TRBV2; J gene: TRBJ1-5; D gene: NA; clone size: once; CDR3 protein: CASTRQTGNQPQHF; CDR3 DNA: TGTGCCAGCACGCGGCAGACGGGCAATCAGCCCCAGCATTTT
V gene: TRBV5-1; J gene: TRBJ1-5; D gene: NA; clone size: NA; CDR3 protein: CASSIATGNNQPQHF; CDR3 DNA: TGCGCCAGCAGTATAGCCACAGGAAACAATCAGCCCCAGCATTTT